Listed here are 18 T cell receptor beta chains from one sample, sequenced in a study of T cell responses to AZD1222 COVID-19 vaccine. Sequenced by immunoSEQ multiplex PCR; TCRdb stores in-frame clones only, minus some. The profile covers about 150,000 clones, with approximately 93% appearing a single time and 4.5% to 5.5% taken by the ten largest. Specimen: peripheral blood, collected on day 0 of AZD1222 vaccination. These receptors were collected from an adult in good health.

The V gene is TRBV4-1, the J gene TRBJ2-2, with D perhaps TRBD1 (5 bases). Trimming took 1 base from V and 8 from J, leaving 17 bases between them. Per the germline V gene, CDR1 is MGHRA and CDR2 is YSYEKL. This CDR3 has 16 residues. The DNA for the CDR3 is TGCGCCAGCAGCCAAGTTGAGTTCCAGGGCGGTGGGGAGCTGTTTTTT. This gives the protein CASSQVEFQGGGELFF.

The V and J genes are TRBV6-5 and TRBJ1-2; D is perhaps TRBD1 (6 bases). The V gene lost 7 bases and the J gene lost 4 bases, with 16 bases spanning the gap. Germline CDR1 MNHEY, CDR2 SVGAGI. The CDR3 runs to 14 residues. The CDR3 reads CASTRPGTSYGYTF. CDR3 nucleotide sequence: TGTGCCAGCACCCGCCCCGGGACAAGCTATGGCTACACCTTC.

This chain links TRBV7-9 with TRBJ1-2, with 8 bases that match TRBD1. Germline V gene sequence: CDR1 SEHNR, CDR2 FQNEAQ (reference sequence). The V segment lost 5 bases and the J segment 7 bases; nucleotides outside the gene matches: 6. CDR3 size: 13 residues. The CDR3 DNA sequence: TGTGCCAGCAGCCGCGGACAGGGAGGTGGCTACACCTTC. As protein: CASSRGQGGGYTF.

The chain combines TRBV5-1 with TRBJ1-1; 7 nucleotides line up with TRBD1. V was pared by 5 bases and J by 5 bases, with 6 bases of the junction left unmatched. The CDR3 spans 13 residues. Germline V gene lookup returns CDR1 SGHRS and CDR2 YFSETQ. The DNA of the CDR3 is TGCGCCAGCAGTTTTGACAGGGAGACTGAAGCTTTCTTT. It codes for CASSFDRETEAFF.

In this sample, this clone turned up once. This CDR3 is CASSYFRGGRARGYTF. In DNA form, the CDR3 reads TGTGCCAGCAGCTACTTTCGGGGTGGGAGGGCTCGAGGCTACACCTTC. The chain uses TRBV7-6 and TRBJ1-2; no clear D gene. This CDR3 is 16 amino acids long. Trimming removed 4 bases at V and 8 bases at J, with 23 bases between. CDR1 and CDR2 from the germline V gene are SGHVS and FNYEAQ. Complete variable domain (other parts from reference TRBV7-6 and TRBJ1-2): GAGVSQSPRYKVTKRGQDVALRCDPISGHVSLYWYRQALGQGPEFLTYFNYEAQQDKSGLPNDRFSAERPEGSISTLTIQRTEQRDSAMYRCASSYFRGGRARGYTFGSGTRLTVV.

The V gene is TRBV6-5, the J gene TRBJ1-6; no clear D gene. V dropped 6 bases and J dropped 11 bases, with 11 bases sitting between them. The germline gives CDR1 MNHEY, CDR2 SVGAGI. CDR3 length: 12 amino acids. Here the CDR3 reads CASRQDSAPLHF. DNA for the CDR3: TGTGCCAGCAGGCAAGATTCGGCACCCCTCCACTTT.

Written as DNA, the CDR3 is TGTGCCAGTAAGAGGGCCCCGGGCTACGAGCAGTACTTC. This gives the protein CASKRAPGYEQYF. This chain joins TRBV19 and TRBJ2-7; perhaps TRBD2 as D (5 bases). The CDR3 runs to 13 residues. Trimming cost V 7 bases and J 3 bases, with 13 bases left between them. CDR1 and CDR2 (germline): LNHDA, SQIVND (reference sequence).

This rearrangement joins TRBV7-6 to TRBJ2-7; D is possibly TRBD1 (5 bases). The CDR3 sequence is 13 residues long. V was shortened by 5 bases and J by 2 bases, with 10 bases between the two germline ends. Germline V gene lookup returns CDR1 SGHVS and CDR2 FNYEAQ. As DNA, the CDR3 is TGTGCCAGCAGCCCGGACACTACCTACGAGCAGTACTTC. Amino acid sequence: CASSPDTTYEQYF.

The CDR3 is CASSAELADSYEQYF. Here the CDR3 DNA reads TGTGCCAGCAGCGCCGAACTAGCGGACTCCTACGAGCAGTACTTC. The chain has TRBV9 and TRBJ2-7; 8 bases are a match to TRBD2. CDR1 is SGDLS and CDR2 is YYNGEE in the germline V gene. Germline trimming cut 3 bases from V and 0 bases from J; bases unmatched to any gene: 5. This CDR3 has 15 amino acids.

This chain connects TRBV11-2 to TRBJ2-7; D gene ambiguous. The V gene's germline CDR1 is SGHAT and CDR2 FQNNGV. CDR3 length equals 15 residues. Trimming left V 5 bases short and J 2 bases short, with 16 bases between. CDR3 in DNA: TGTGCCAGCAGCCCCCAAGGTAGCCGCCCCTACGAGCAGTACTTC. This translates into CASSPQGSRPYEQYF. Looking up the rest from reference TRBV11-2 and TRBJ2-7 gives the full variable domain: EAGVAQSPRYKIIEKRQSVAFWCNPISGHATLYWYQQILGQGPKLLIQFQNNGVVDDSQLPKDRFSAERLKGVDSTLKIQPAKLEDSAVYLCASSPQGSRPYEQYFGPGTRLTVT.

V usage is TRBV29-1 and J usage is TRBJ1-1, with D possibly matching TRBD1 (5 bases). The V gene lost 3 bases and the J gene lost 2 bases, with 16 bases spanning the gap. Per germline, CDR1 SQVTM and CDR2 ANQGSEA. The CDR3 totals 15 residues. CDR3 coding DNA: TGCAGCGTTGACAGCCTTCAGGGTAGTAACACTGAAGCTTTCTTT. Its protein is CSVDSLQGSNTEAFF.

The chain is built from TRBV28 and TRBJ1-5; D ambiguous. This CDR3 has 15 residues. The V gene's germline CDR1 is MDHEN and CDR2 SYDVKM. V was cut by 3 bases and J by 3 bases, with 12 bases left in between. CDR3 loop: CASSLRSPVNQPQHF. The CDR3 nucleotides are TGTGCCAGCAGTTTGAGGAGCCCGGTCAATCAGCCCCAGCATTTT. Filled out from reference TRBV28 and TRBJ1-5, the complete variable domain reads DVKVTQSSRYLVKRTGEKVFLECVQDMDHENMFWYRQDPGLGLRLIYFSYDVKMKEKGDIPEGYSVSREKKERFSLILESASTNQTSMYLCASSLRSPVNQPQHFGDGTRLSIL.

The CDR3: CASSPGPSDNSPLHF. CDR3 in DNA: TGTGCCAGCTCACCGGGACCCTCAGATAATTCACCCCTCCACTTT. J is TRBJ1-6 and V is TRBV18; possibly TRBD1 for D (5 bases). Germline-derived CDR1 and CDR2 are KGHSH and LQKENI. The CDR3 loop spans 15 amino acids. Trimming took off 3 bases at V and 5 bases at J, with 11 bases between the two ends.

The rearrangement joins TRBV24-1 to TRBJ2-5, with D perhaps matching TRBD2 (6 bases). Germline CDR1 and CDR2: KGHDR and SFDVKD. The CDR3 runs to 15 residues. Trimming took 1 base from V and 0 from J, leaving 8 bases between them. CDR3 residues: CATSDLLADQETQYF. The CDR3 DNA reads TGTGCCACCAGTGATTTACTAGCCGACCAAGAGACCCAGTACTTC.

The chain combines TRBV2 with TRBJ2-2; 10 positions agree with TRBD2. The CDR3 is 14 residues long. Germline values: CDR1 SNHLY, CDR2 FYNNEI. The junction had 2 bases not matched to a gene; V was cut back by 10 bases and J by 0 bases. Here the CDR3 DNA reads TGTGCCAATGGACTAGCGGCGAACACCGGGGAGCTGTTTTTT. It specifies CANGLAANTGELFF.

About this clone itself: Mismatch with germline at one junction end may stem from a read error. This chain uses TRBV2 with TRBJ1-2; D gene ambiguous. Germline assignment: CDR1 SNHLY and CDR2 FYNNEI. This CDR3 spans 12 amino acids. For the CDR3, the DNA is TGTGCCAGCACCCGAGAAGGAGTTATGTGCTCCTTC. Translation gives CASTREGVMCSF.

The genes are TRBV9 and TRBJ2-3; D gene unclear. Germline-derived CDR1 and CDR2 are SGDLS and YYNGEE. The V gene lost 3 bases and the J gene lost 2 bases, with 13 bases spanning the gap. The CDR3 has 15 residues. The CDR3: CASSASGSDTDTQYF. CDR3 nucleotide sequence: TGTGCCAGCAGCGCATCAGGTTCCGACACAGATACGCAGTATTTT.

The V gene is TRBV6-5, the J gene TRBJ1-1; 8 bases map to TRBD1. Germline CDR1 and CDR2: MNHEY and SVGAGI. Trimming removed 8 bases from V and 4 bases from J; junction bases left unmatched: 9. The CDR3 covers 14 residues. CDR3 protein: CASAQTGEGTEAFF. The CDR3 bases are TGTGCCAGCGCACAGACAGGGGAAGGCACTGAAGCTTTCTTT.